These T cell receptor beta chains were read from a single sample in a study of technical replicates of blood from a few donors. Sequencing used immunoSEQ multiplex PCR; TCRdb keeps in-frame clones, though not all of them. The sample has tens of thousands of clones, around 97% seen once; the top ten hold 0.2% to 0.25%. Sequencing was performed on T cells isolated from PBMCs. These receptors originate from a human donor in good health. Both conserved end residues are part of each CDR3. The D gene is left open where the match is weak. Size is stated for part of the rows, as once, few or many counts, or as a class when the clone is expanded.

clone_size | j_call | v_call | d_call | cdr3_aa | cdr3_nt
. | TRBJ2-5 | TRBV5-1 | TRBD2 | CASGPSGGAQETQYF | TGCGCCAGCGGACCTAGCGGGGGGGCCCAAGAGACCCAGTACTTC
few | TRBJ1-2 | TRBV2 | . | CASGPRTGLFYGYTF | TGTGCCAGCGGACCTCGGACGGGACTATTCTATGGCTACACCTTC
. | TRBJ2-5 | TRBV5-1 | TRBD2 | CASSYGASGRETQYF | TGCGCCAGCAGCTATGGGGCTAGCGGGAGAGAGACCCAGTACTTC
. | TRBJ2-1 | TRBV11-3 | . | CASSVIKGKHNEQFF | TGTGCCAGCAGCGTTATCAAGGGGAAACACAATGAGCAGTTCTTC
. | TRBJ1-3 | TRBV18 | . | CASSPPPGNTIYF | TGTGCCAGCTCACCCCCTCCTGGAAACACCATATATTTT
. | TRBJ2-7 | TRBV25-1 | . | CASLGFGAHEQYF | TGTGCCAGCTTAGGGTTTGGGGCTCACGAGCAGTACTTC
. | TRBJ1-1 | TRBV6-1 | . | CASKVEADPNTEAFF | TGTGCCAGCAAGGTGGAGGCAGATCCTAACACTGAAGCTTTCTTT
. | TRBJ2-7 | TRBV4-1 | TRBD2 | CASSQVASGRDEQYF | TGCGCCAGCAGCCAAGTGGCTAGCGGGAGGGACGAGCAGTACTTC
. | TRBJ2-1 | TRBV10-3 | . | CAISEGVGVNEQFF | TGTGCCATCAGTGAGGGAGTCGGGGTCAATGAGCAGTTCTTC
. | TRBJ2-7 | TRBV28 | . | CATSGGGREQYF | TGTGCCACCTCAGGAGGGGGCCGGGAGCAGTACTTC
few | TRBJ1-2 | TRBV6-6 | . | CASSVSNYGYTF | TGTGCCAGCAGTGTCTCTAACTATGGCTACACCTTC
. | TRBJ1-6 | TRBV9 | . | CASSVLTEYGFSPLHF | TGTGCCAGCAGCGTATTGACAGAGTATGGGTTCTCACCCCTCCACTTT
. | TRBJ2-1 | TRBV7-9 | TRBD2 | CASSGGGLAGNEQFF | TGTGCCAGCAGCGGGGGGGGACTAGCGGGCAATGAGCAGTTCTTC
. | TRBJ2-1 | TRBV5-1 | TRBD2 | CASSLGAGGDEQFF | TGCGCCAGCAGCCTCGGAGCGGGGGGCGATGAGCAGTTCTTC
. | TRBJ1-3 | TRBV5-1 | TRBD1 | CASSLEQGATGNTIYF | TGCGCCAGCAGCCTAGAACAGGGGGCGACTGGAAACACCATATATTTT
. | TRBJ1-3 | TRBV4-1 | . | CASSPQHASWGGSGNTIYF | TGCGCCAGCAGCCCGCAGCATGCCTCGTGGGGGGGATCGGGAAACACCATATATTTT
. | TRBJ1-3 | TRBV7-6 | TRBD1 | CASSLYTGGRNTIYF | TGTGCCAGCAGCTTATACACAGGGGGGAGAAACACCATATATTTT
. | TRBJ2-7 | TRBV5-1 | TRBD1 | CASSTGTGGSYEQYF | TGCGCCAGCAGCACCGGGACAGGGGGCTCCTACGAGCAGTACTTC
. | TRBJ1-4 | TRBV15 | . | CATSRLSGEKLFF | TGTGCCACCAGCCGACTTTCGGGGGAAAAACTGTTTTTT
. | TRBJ1-2 | TRBV2 | . | CASSEALWKDSRANYGYTF | TGTGCCAGCAGTGAAGCGCTATGGAAGGACAGCAGGGCTAACTATGGCTACACCTTC
. | TRBJ2-7 | TRBV29-1 | . | CSVVQENSYEQYF | TGCAGCGTTGTACAGGAAAACTCCTACGAGCAGTACTTC
once | TRBJ2-7 | TRBV27 | . | CASRSWTYEQYF | TGTGCCAGCAGATCTTGGACATACGAGCAGTACTTC
. | TRBJ1-4 | TRBV6-1 | . | CASSPTITNEKLFF | TGTGCCAGCAGCCCCACTATTACTAATGAAAAACTGTTTTTT
. | TRBJ2-7 | TRBV7-8 | . | CASSKARNTYEQYF | TGTGCCAGCAGTAAGGCCAGGAACACCTACGAGCAGTACTTC
. | TRBJ1-4 | TRBV5-1 | . | CASSLGGPGEKLFF | TGCGCCAGCAGCTTGGGGGGCCCCGGGGAAAAACTGTTTTTT
. | TRBJ1-1 | TRBV2 | . | CASTRGEFF | TGTGCCAGCACCCGGGGAGAATTCTTT
. | TRBJ2-2 | TRBV19 | TRBD2 | CASTQGLAGGSGPGELFF | TGTGCCAGTACACAGGGACTAGCGGGAGGGAGTGGTCCCGGGGAGCTGTTTTTT
. | TRBJ2-5 | TRBV7-9 | . | CASSFRETQYF | TGTGCCAGCAGCTTCCGGGAGACCCAGTACTTC
. | TRBJ2-2 | TRBV6-1 | TRBD1 | CASSESWDRDTGELFF | TGTGCCAGCAGTGAATCCTGGGACAGGGACACCGGGGAGCTGTTTTTT
. | TRBJ2-1 | TRBV29-1 | . | CSVETYKRAHEQFF | TGCAGCGTTGAAACTTATAAGCGGGCCCATGAGCAGTTCTTC
. | TRBJ2-1 | TRBV7-9 | TRBD2 | CAQPTGTSTVNEQFF | TGCGCTCAACCAACCGGGACTAGTACCGTCAATGAGCAGTTCTTC
. | TRBJ2-7 | TRBV5-8 | TRBD1 | CASNQKDRDRDYEQYF | TGTGCCAGCAACCAGAAGGACCGGGACAGAGACTACGAGCAGTACTTC
. | TRBJ2-7 | TRBV2 | . | CASRPDSYEQYF | TGTGCCAGCAGACCCGACAGCTACGAGCAGTACTTC
. | TRBJ2-5 | TRBV6-5 | . | CASSYSGGRETQYF | TGTGCCAGCAGTTACTCTGGGGGGAGGGAGACCCAGTACTTC
. | TRBJ1-1 | TRBV28 | TRBD1 | CASLLYRGYTEAFF | TGTGCCAGCCTTCTCTACAGGGGTTACACTGAAGCTTTCTTT
. | TRBJ2-1 | TRBV10-1 | TRBD2 | CASSEHSGKGNEQFF | TGCGCCAGCAGTGAGCATAGCGGGAAGGGCAATGAGCAGTTCTTC
. | TRBJ2-7 | TRBV5-1 | TRBD1 | CASSPGQGQYF | TGCGCCAGCAGCCCGGGACAGGGACAGTACTTC
. | TRBJ2-7 | TRBV6-6 | TRBD1 | CASRGTTGARWGEQYF | TGTGCCAGCAGGGGTACTACAGGGGCTCGGTGGGGGGAGCAGTACTTC